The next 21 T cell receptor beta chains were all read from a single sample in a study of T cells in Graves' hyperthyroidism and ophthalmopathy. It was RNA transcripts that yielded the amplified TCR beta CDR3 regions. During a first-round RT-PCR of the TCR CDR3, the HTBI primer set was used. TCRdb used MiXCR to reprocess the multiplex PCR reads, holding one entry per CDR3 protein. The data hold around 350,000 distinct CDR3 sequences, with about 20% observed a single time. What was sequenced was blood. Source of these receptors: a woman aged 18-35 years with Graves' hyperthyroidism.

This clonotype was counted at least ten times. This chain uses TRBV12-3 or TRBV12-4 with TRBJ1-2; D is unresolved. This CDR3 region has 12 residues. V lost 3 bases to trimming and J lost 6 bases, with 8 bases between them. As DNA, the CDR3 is TGTGCCAGCAGTTTTTTGAGCGATGGCTACACCTTC. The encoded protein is CASSFLSDGYTF.

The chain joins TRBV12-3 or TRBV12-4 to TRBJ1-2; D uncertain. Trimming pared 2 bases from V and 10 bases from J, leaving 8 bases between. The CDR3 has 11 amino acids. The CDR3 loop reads CASSLRGTYTF. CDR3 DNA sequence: TGTGCCAGCAGTTTACGGGGAACCTACACCTTC.

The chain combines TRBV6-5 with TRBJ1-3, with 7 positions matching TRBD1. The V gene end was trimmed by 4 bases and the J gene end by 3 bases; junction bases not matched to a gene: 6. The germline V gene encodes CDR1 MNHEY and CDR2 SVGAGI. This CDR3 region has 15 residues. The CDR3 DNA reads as TGTGCCAGCAGTTTTACAGGGGAAGTTGGAAACACCATATATTTT. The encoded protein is CASSFTGEVGNTIYF.

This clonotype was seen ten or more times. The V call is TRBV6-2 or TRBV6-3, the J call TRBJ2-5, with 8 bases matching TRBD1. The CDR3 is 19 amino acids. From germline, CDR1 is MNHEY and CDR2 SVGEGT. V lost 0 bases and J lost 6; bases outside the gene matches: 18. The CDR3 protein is CASSYSYLRDRRSVKTQYF. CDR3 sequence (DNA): TGTGCCAGCAGTTACTCGTATTTGCGGGACAGGCGGTCTGTGAAGACCCAGTACTTC.

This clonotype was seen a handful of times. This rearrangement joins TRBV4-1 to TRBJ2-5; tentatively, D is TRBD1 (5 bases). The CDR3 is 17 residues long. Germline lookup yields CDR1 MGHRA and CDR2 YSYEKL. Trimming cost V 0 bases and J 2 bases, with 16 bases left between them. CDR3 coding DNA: TGCGCCAGCAGCCAAGATACGGTGACAGCCCCGCAAGAGACCCAGTACTTC. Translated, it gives CASSQDTVTAPQETQYF.

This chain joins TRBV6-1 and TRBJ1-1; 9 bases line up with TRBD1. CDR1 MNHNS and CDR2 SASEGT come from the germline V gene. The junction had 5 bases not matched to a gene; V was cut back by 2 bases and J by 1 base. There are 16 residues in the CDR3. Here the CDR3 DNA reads TGTGCCAGCAGTGAAAGTGAGACAGGGGGGAACACTGAAGCTTTCTTT. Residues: CASSESETGGNTEAFF.

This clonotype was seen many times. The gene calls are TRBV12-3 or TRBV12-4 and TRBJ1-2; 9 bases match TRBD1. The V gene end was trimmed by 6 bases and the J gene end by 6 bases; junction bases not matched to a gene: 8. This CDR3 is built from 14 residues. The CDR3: CASRLPGQGNGYTF. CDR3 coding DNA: TGTGCCAGCAGACTCCCGGGACAGGGAAATGGCTACACCTTC.

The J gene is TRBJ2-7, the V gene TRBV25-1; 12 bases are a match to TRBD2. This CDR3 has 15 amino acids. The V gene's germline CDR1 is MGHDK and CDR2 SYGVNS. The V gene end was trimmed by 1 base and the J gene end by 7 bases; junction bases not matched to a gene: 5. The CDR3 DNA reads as TGTGCCAGCAGTGAATCTAGCGGGGGGGCCGAAGAGCAGTACTTC. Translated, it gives CASSESSGGAEEQYF.

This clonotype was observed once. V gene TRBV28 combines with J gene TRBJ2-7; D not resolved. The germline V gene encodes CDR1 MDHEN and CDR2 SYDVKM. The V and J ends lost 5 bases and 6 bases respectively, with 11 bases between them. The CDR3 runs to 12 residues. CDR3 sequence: CASSLPVGEQYF. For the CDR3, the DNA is TGTGCCAGCAGTCTCCCTGTGGGCGAGCAGTACTTC.

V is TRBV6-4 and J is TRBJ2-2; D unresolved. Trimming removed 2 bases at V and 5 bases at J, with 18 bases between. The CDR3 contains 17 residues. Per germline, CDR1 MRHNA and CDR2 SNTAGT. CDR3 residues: CASSDPRSWVGTGELFF. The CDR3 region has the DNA TGTGCCAGCAGTGACCCGCGATCTTGGGTCGGGACCGGGGAGCTGTTTTTT.

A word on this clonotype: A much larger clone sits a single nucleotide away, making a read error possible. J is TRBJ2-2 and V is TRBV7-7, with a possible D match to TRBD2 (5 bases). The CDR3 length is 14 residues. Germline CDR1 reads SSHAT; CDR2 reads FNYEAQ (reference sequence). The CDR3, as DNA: TGTGCTAGTATGGCTCGGGCGAACACCGGGGAGCTGTTGTTT. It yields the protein CASMARANTGELLF.

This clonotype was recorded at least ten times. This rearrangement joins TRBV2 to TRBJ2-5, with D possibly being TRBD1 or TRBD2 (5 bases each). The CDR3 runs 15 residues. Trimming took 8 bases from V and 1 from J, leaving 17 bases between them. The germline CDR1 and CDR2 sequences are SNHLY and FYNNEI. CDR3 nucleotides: TGTGCCAGCGGACCACTGGGACGTATCCAAGAGACCCAGTACTTC. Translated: CASGPLGRIQETQYF.

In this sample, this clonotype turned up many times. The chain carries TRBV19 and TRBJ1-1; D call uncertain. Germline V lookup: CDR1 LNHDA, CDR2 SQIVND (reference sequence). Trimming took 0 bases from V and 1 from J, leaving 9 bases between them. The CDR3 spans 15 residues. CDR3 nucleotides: TGTGCCAGTAGTATAGATCCCCATGGGAACACTGAAGCTTTCTTT. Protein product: CASSIDPHGNTEAFF.

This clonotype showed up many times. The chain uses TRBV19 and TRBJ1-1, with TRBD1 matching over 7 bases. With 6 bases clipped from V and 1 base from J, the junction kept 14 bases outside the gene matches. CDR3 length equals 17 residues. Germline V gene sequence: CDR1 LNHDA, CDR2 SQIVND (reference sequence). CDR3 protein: CASRLLRQGVWNTEAFF. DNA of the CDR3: TGTGCCAGTAGACTCCTCCGACAGGGTGTTTGGAACACTGAAGCTTTCTTT.

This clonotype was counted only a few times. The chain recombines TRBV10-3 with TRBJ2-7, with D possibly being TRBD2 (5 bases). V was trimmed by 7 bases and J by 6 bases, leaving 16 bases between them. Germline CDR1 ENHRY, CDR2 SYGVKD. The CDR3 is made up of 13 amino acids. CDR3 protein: CAIKGEGIGEQYF. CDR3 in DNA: TGTGCCATCAAGGGAGAGGGAATTGGCGAGCAGTACTTC.

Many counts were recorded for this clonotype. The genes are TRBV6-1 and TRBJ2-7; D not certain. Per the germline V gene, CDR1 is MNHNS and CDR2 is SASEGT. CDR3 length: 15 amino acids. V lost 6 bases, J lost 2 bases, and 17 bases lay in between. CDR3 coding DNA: TGTGCCAGCAGCCCCGATCAGATAAAGCCCTACGAGCAGTACTTC. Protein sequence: CASSPDQIKPYEQYF.

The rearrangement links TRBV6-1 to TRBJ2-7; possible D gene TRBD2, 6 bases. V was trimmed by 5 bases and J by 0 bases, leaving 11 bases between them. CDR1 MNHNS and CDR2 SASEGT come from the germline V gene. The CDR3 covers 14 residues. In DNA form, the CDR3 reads TGTGCCAGCAGTACGGGACTCGTCTCCTACGAGCAGTACTTC. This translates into CASSTGLVSYEQYF.

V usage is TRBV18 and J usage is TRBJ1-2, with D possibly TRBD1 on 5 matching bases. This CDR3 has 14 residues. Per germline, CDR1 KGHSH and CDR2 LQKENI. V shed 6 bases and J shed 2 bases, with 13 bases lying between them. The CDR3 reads CASSETTVNYGYTF. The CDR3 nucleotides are TGTGCCAGCTCCGAGACGACAGTAAACTATGGCTACACCTTC. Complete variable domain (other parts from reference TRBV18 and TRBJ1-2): NAGVMQNPRHLVRRRGQEARLRCSPMKGHSHVYWYRQLPEEGLKFMVYLQKENIIDESGMPKERFSAEFPKEGPSILRIQQVVRGDSAAYFCASSETTVNYGYTFGSGTRLTVV.

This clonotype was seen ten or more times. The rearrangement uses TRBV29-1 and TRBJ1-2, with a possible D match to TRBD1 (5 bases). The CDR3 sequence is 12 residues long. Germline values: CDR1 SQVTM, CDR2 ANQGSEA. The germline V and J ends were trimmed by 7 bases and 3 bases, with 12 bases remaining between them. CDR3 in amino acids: CSAEGADYGYTF. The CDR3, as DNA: TGCAGCGCCGAAGGGGCAGACTATGGCTACACCTTC.

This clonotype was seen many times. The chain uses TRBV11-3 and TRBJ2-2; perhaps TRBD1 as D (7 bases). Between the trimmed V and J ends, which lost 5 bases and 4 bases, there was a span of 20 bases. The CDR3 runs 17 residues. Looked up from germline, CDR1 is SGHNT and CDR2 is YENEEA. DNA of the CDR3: TGTGCCAGCAGCCGACCCCGGACAGGAGGGGTCACCGGGGAGCTGTTTTTT. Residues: CASSRPRTGGVTGELFF. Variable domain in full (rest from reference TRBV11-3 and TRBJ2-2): EAGVVQSPRYKIIEKKQPVAFWCNPISGHNTLYWYLQNLGQGPELLIRYENEEAVDDSQLPKDRFSAERLKGVDSTLKIQPAELGDSAVYLCASSRPRTGGVTGELFFGEGSRLTVL.

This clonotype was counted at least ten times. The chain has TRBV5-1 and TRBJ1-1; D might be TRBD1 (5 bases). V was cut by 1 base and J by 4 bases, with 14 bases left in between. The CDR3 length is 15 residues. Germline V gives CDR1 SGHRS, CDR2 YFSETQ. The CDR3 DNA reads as TGCGCCAGCAGCTTGAATTGGCAGGGCGGCACTGAAGCTTTCTTT. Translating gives CASSLNWQGGTEAFF. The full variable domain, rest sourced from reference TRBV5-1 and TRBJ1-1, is KAGVTQTPRYLIKTRGQQVTLSCSPISGHRSVSWYQQTPGQGLQFLFEYFSETQRNKGNFPGRFSGRQFSNSRSEMNVSTLELGDSALYLCASSLNWQGGTEAFFGQGTRLTVV.